This TCR beta chain came from a study of technical replicates of blood from a few donors. Germline V gene data show CDR1 as LNHDA and CDR2 as SQIVND (reference sequence). There are 17 residues in the CDR3. After removal of 0 bases from V and 6 bases from J, the junction contained 6 bases not matched to a gene. TCRdb's table, derived via immunoSEQ multiplex PCR, lists solely in-frame clones and lacks some. The profile shows fewer than 100,000 clones, approximately 94% of them singletons. This TCR was recovered from a human donor in good health. This rearrangement joins TRBV19 to TRBJ2-1; 12 nucleotides align to TRBD1. The sequencing input was T cells isolated from PBMCs. In DNA, the CDR3 is TGTGCCAGTAGTATAGATCGTGGGACAGGGGGCCTCAATGAGCAGTTCTTC. Protein: CASSIDRGTGGLNEQFF.